This T cell receptor beta chain was profiled in a study of CD8 T cells in ankylosing spondylitis. Germline-derived CDR1 and CDR2 are MNHEY and SVGAGI. CDR3 length equals 13 residues. J lost 3 bases, V lost 4 bases, and 2 bases had no gene match. The sample holds many counts of this clonotype. Its antigen remains unknown. In TCRdb, the 5' RACE reads were re-called with MiXCR into one record per CDR3 protein. The sample lists around 88,000 distinct CDR3 sequences; 8.5% to 9% were seen once. Study-level results: Disease-linked clones were found to be CD8+ and relatively rare in peripheral blood. Several of the motif variants were reported before in synovial fluid and blood from reactive arthritis. What appeared characteristic of ankylosing spondylitis blood was a TCR beta motif of fewer than ten highly homologous variants.

The chain carries TRBV6-5 and TRBJ1-2; 7 nucleotides agree with TRBD1. This receptor was obtained from a male donor with ankylosing spondylitis or in good health (not recorded which). The sample taken for sequencing was blood, either unsorted or a sorted T cell fraction (not recorded which). The CDR3 bases are TGTGCCAGCAGTTCTACAGGGGACTATGGCTACACCTTC. This encodes CASSSTGDYGYTF.